Presented here are 29 T cell receptor beta chains from one specimen sequenced in a study of regulatory T cells in long-lasting Graves disease. Researchers made TCR beta libraries by using iRepertoire HTBI primers and running Arm-PCR on CDR3 regions. Via MiXCR, TCRdb re-called the multiplex PCR reads, giving one row per CDR3 protein. The repertoire holds 400,000 to 500,000 distinct CDR3 sequences, with approximately 22% as singletons. Sample time point: persistent/refractory GD, antithyroid drugs over 5 years with positive TRAb. PBMC-derived RNA was used for the TCR library. This specimen consisted of peripheral blood mononuclear cells (PBMCs), obtained when the disease was refractory, from a patient treated with antithyroid drugs. Receptors originate from a female donor with Graves disease.

In this sample, this clonotype turned up many times. The V and J genes are TRBV28 and TRBJ2-7; 8 nucleotides agree with TRBD2. The CDR3 loop spans 15 amino acids. Losses at the gene ends were 2 bases for V and 4 bases for J; bases not matched to a gene: 7. Per the germline V gene, CDR1 is MDHEN and CDR2 is SYDVKM. The DNA for the CDR3 is TGTGCCAGCAGTTTAGCTCCCGGGAGGGTTTACGAGCAGTACTTC. The encoded protein is CASSLAPGRVYEQYF.

This clonotype was detected once. Since a far larger clone is one base different, this is likely a read error. V usage is TRBV6-5 and J usage is TRBJ1-1, with D unclear. CDR1 and CDR2 (germline): MNHEY, SVGAGI. V was pared by 1 base and J by 1 base, with 4 bases between. The CDR3 consists of 13 residues. The CDR3 loop is CASSYFENTEAFF. DNA of the CDR3: TGTGCCAGCAGTTACTTCGAGAACACTGAAGCTTTCTTT.

This clonotype was seen many times. The CDR3 DNA reads TGCAGCGTGGGGGGGACAACAGGTCCCCAGCATTTT. Amino acids: CSVGGTTGPQHF. The V gene is TRBV29-1, the J gene TRBJ1-5, with D maybe TRBD1 (6 bases). The CDR3 loop spans 12 amino acids. Germline CDR1 SQVTM, CDR2 ANQGSEA. Trimming removed 6 bases from V and 10 bases from J, with 16 bases in between.

This chain connects TRBV28 to TRBJ1-5; D possibly corresponds to TRBD1 (5 bases). The CDR3 spans 16 residues. The germline V gene encodes CDR1 MDHEN and CDR2 SYDVKM. Trimming removed 8 bases at V and 4 bases at J, with 21 bases between. The CDR3 bases are TGTGCCAGCTCACCCACGGGGGGATTGGGAAATCAGCCCCAGCATTTT. Translated, it gives CASSPTGGLGNQPQHF.

The J gene is TRBJ2-2, the V gene TRBV13; tentatively, D is TRBD1 (5 bases). With 5 bases removed from V and 7 bases from J, the gap between germline ends came to 8 bases. There are 12 residues in the CDR3. The germline CDR1 and CDR2 sequences are PRHDT and FYEKMQ (reference sequence). In nucleotides, the CDR3 is TGTGCCAGCAGCAAGGGGCGCGGGGAGCTGTTTTTT. Encoded protein: CASSKGRGELFF. Together with reference TRBV13 and TRBJ2-2, the CDR3 gives the full variable domain: AAGVIQSPRHLIKEKRETATLKCYPIPRHDTVYWYQQGPGQDPQFLISFYEKMQSDKGSIPDRFSAQQFSDYHSELNMSSLELGDSALYFCASSKGRGELFFGEGSRLTVL.

This clonotype was detected ten times or more. The chain joins TRBV12-3 or TRBV12-4 to TRBJ1-2; 8 bases align to TRBD1. This CDR3 region has 14 residues. V shed 4 bases and J 4 bases; nucleotides not matched to a gene: 5. This chain's CDR3 is CASSSRGLGYGYTF. The DNA for the CDR3 is TGTGCCAGCAGTTCCAGGGGGCTCGGCTATGGCTACACCTTC.

This clonotype came up a few times. The chain is built from TRBV5-4 and TRBJ1-2; tentatively, D is TRBD1 (6 bases). CDR3 size: 14 residues. Between the trimmed V and J ends, which lost 4 bases and 2 bases, there was a span of 12 bases. Germline V CDR1 and CDR2: SGHNT, YYREEE (reference sequence). CDR3 loop: CASSTDRTNYGYTF. The CDR3 DNA follows: TGTGCCAGCAGCACCGACAGGACCAACTATGGCTACACCTTC.

This clonotype was detected many times. This sequence joins TRBV28 and TRBJ1-5; D might be TRBD1 (6 bases). V gave up 5 bases and J gave up 11 bases, with 13 bases separating them. From germline, CDR1 is MDHEN and CDR2 SYDVKM. The CDR3 runs 12 residues. The CDR3 sequence is CASSPTDSTQHF. Here the CDR3 DNA reads TGTGCCAGCAGTCCAACGGACAGTACCCAGCATTTT.

This rearrangement joins TRBV19 to TRBJ2-7; the D gene is possibly TRBD2 (6 bases). The CDR3 has 14 residues. V gave up 7 bases and J gave up 0 bases, with 13 bases separating them. Germline V gives CDR1 LNHDA, CDR2 SQIVND (reference sequence). DNA of the CDR3: TGTGCCAGTATGGAGGGCGGACTCTCCTACGAGCAGTACTTC. Protein sequence: CASMEGGLSYEQYF.

This clonotype showed up many times. V and J are TRBV28 and TRBJ2-6; unclear D gene. CDR3 length: 13 amino acids. Germline V gene lookup returns CDR1 MDHEN and CDR2 SYDVKM. The V end lost 6 bases, the J end lost 0 bases, and 3 bases lay between the germline ends. CDR3 residues: CASRASGANVLTF. DNA for the CDR3: TGTGCCAGCAGGGCCTCTGGGGCCAACGTCCTGACTTTC. Filled out from reference TRBV28 and TRBJ2-6, the complete variable domain reads DVKVTQSSRYLVKRTGEKVFLECVQDMDHENMFWYRQDPGLGLRLIYFSYDVKMKEKGDIPEGYSVSREKKERFSLILESASTNQTSMYLCASRASGANVLTFGAGSRLTVL.

The chain recombines TRBV29-1 with TRBJ2-6, with TRBD1 as a possible D gene (6 bases). V lost 6 bases and J lost 4, with 10 bases in between. There are 13 residues in the CDR3. CDR1 SQVTM and CDR2 ANQGSEA come from the germline V gene. The DNA for the CDR3 is TGCAGCGTAACAGGGTCCGGGGCCAACGTCCTGACTTTC. This sequence encodes CSVTGSGANVLTF.

This clonotype occurred a few times. The rearrangement links TRBV10-3 to TRBJ2-4; D may be TRBD2 (6 bases). In germline, CDR1 is ENHRY, CDR2 SYGVKD. This CDR3 contains 17 residues. The germline V and J ends were trimmed by 3 bases and 4 bases, with 19 bases remaining between them. For the CDR3, the DNA is TGTGCCATCAGTGACCCGGACGGTGAACTAGCTAAAAACATTCAGTACTTC. Its protein is CAISDPDGELAKNIQYF.

This clonotype was observed at least ten times. The rearrangement uses TRBV29-1 and TRBJ2-7; no clear D gene. The CDR3 is 13 residues long. Germline V gene sequence: CDR1 SQVTM, CDR2 ANQGSEA. V was shortened by 2 bases and J by 3 bases, with 11 bases between the two germline ends. CDR3 in DNA: TGCAGCGTTGAAATTACAGCAAGCTACGAGCAGTACTTC. Protein sequence: CSVEITASYEQYF.

The V gene is TRBV19, the J gene TRBJ2-7; 9 nucleotides align to TRBD1. Germline V gives CDR1 LNHDA, CDR2 SQIVND (reference sequence). The CDR3 spans 14 residues. V lost 6 bases, J lost 5 bases, and 8 bases stayed unmatched. The chain's CDR3 is CASSPGQGLNEQYF. The CDR3 bases are TGTGCCAGTAGCCCGGGACAGGGCCTCAACGAGCAGTACTTC.

V and J are TRBV4-3 and TRBJ2-7; TRBD2 agrees at 8 bases. V lost 4 bases and J lost 4; bases outside the gene matches: 9. This CDR3 region has 15 residues. Germline V gene sequence: CDR1 LGHNA, CDR2 YSLEER. CDR3 nucleotides: TGCGCCAGCAGCCGAGTGCGGGAGGCCCCTTACGAGCAGTACTTC. Its protein is CASSRVREAPYEQYF.

V and J are TRBV28 and TRBJ1-5, with 11 bases that match TRBD1. Germline assignment: CDR1 MDHEN and CDR2 SYDVKM. The CDR3 is made up of 14 amino acids. J was trimmed by 5 bases and V by 7 bases; bases with no gene match: 4. CDR3 nucleotides: TGTGCCAGCATTCCGGACAGGGGGCATCAGCCCCAGCATTTT. Its translation is CASIPDRGHQPQHF. The variable domain in full, completed from reference TRBV28 and TRBJ1-5, reads DVKVTQSSRYLVKRTGEKVFLECVQDMDHENMFWYRQDPGLGLRLIYFSYDVKMKEKGDIPEGYSVSREKKERFSLILESASTNQTSMYLCASIPDRGHQPQHFGDGTRLSIL.

The gene calls are TRBV9 and TRBJ2-2; 7 positions agree with TRBD2. The CDR3 loop spans 17 amino acids. From germline, CDR1 is SGDLS and CDR2 YYNGEE. After removal of 0 bases from V and 1 base from J, the junction contained 6 bases not matched to a gene. CDR3 amino acids: CASSVVGERENTGELFF. In DNA form, the CDR3 reads TGTGCCAGCAGCGTAGTGGGCGAGCGGGAGAACACCGGGGAGCTGTTTTTT.

Remarks on this clonotype: Relative to the germline gene, one junction end is altered; a read error may explain this. V gene TRBV28 combines with J gene TRBJ1-1; TRBD1 might be the D (5 bases). The CDR3 is 14 amino acids. Germline V gene sequence: CDR1 MDHEN, CDR2 SYDVKM. CDR3 DNA sequence: TGTGCCGGCAGTGTGTCGGGGGAATGGACTGAAGCTTTCTTT. Translating it yields CAGSVSGEWTEAFF.

Many counts were recorded for this clonotype. V usage is TRBV7-6 and J usage is TRBJ1-2; D is possibly TRBD1 (5 bases). The V end lost 2 bases, the J end lost 4 bases, and 11 bases lay between the germline ends. This CDR3 has 14 amino acids. Per the germline V gene, CDR1 is SGHVS and CDR2 is FNYEAQ. In DNA, the CDR3 is TGTGCCAGCAGCTTATTATCCGGGACCTATGGCTACACCTTC. Translated: CASSLLSGTYGYTF. Based on the CDR3 plus reference TRBV7-6 and TRBJ1-2, the full variable domain is GAGVSQSPRYKVTKRGQDVALRCDPISGHVSLYWYRQALGQGPEFLTYFNYEAQQDKSGLPNDRFSAERPEGSISTLTIQRTEQRDSAMYRCASSLLSGTYGYTFGSGTRLTVV.

This clonotype was counted between two and nine times. The gene calls are TRBV12-3 or TRBV12-4 and TRBJ1-5; the D is unclear. V dropped 2 bases and J dropped 4 bases, with 15 bases sitting between them. The CDR3 consists of 16 residues. The CDR3 is CASSLRGWGTNQPQHF. CDR3 DNA: TGTGCCAGCAGTTTACGCGGTTGGGGAACAAATCAGCCCCAGCATTTT.

The chain uses TRBV19 and TRBJ1-5; D gene uncertain. CDR1 and CDR2 (germline): LNHDA, SQIVND (reference sequence). V lost 4 bases to trimming and J lost 0 bases, with 4 bases between them. The CDR3 runs to 13 residues. For the CDR3, the DNA is TGTGCCAGTAGTACTTTTAGCAATCAGCCCCAGCATTTT. This gives the protein CASSTFSNQPQHF.

The chain combines TRBV7-3 with TRBJ2-4; D unclear. The CDR3 covers 12 residues. V gave up 5 bases and J gave up 0 bases, with 2 bases separating them. Germline V gene lookup returns CDR1 SGHTA and CDR2 FQGTGA. The CDR3 DNA sequence: TGTGCCAGCAGCGGAGCCAAAAACATTCAGTACTTC. It codes for CASSGAKNIQYF.

The rearrangement links TRBV19 to TRBJ1-2, with D unclear. The CDR3 length is 13 residues. V lost 5 bases to trimming and J lost 4 bases, with 11 bases between them. Looked up from germline, CDR1 is LNHDA and CDR2 is SQIVND (reference sequence). The CDR3 DNA reads as TGTGCCAGTAGTTTTGGCGTTACCTATGGCTACACCTTC. It specifies CASSFGVTYGYTF. The full variable domain, in which reference TRBV19 and TRBJ1-2 provide the parts outside the CDR3, is DGGITQSPKYLFRKEGQNVTLSCEQNLNHDAMYWYRQDPGQGLRLIYYSQIVNDFQKGDIAEGYSVSREKKESFPLTVTSAQKNPTAFYLCASSFGVTYGYTFGSGTRLTVV.

The rearrangement links TRBV20-1 to TRBJ2-3, with 11 bases fitting TRBD2. The CDR3 is 15 amino acids. The germline gives CDR1 DFQATT, CDR2 SNEGSKA (reference sequence). Unmatched junction bases numbered 9, after V lost 5 bases and J lost 5 bases. The CDR3 coding sequence is TGCAGTGCTCCCACTAGCGGGAGTAGAGTAGATACGCAGTATTTT. Protein product: CSAPTSGSRVDTQYF.

The gene calls are TRBV14 and TRBJ1-6, with 8 bases identical to TRBD1. Per the germline V gene, CDR1 is SGHDN and CDR2 is FVKESK. CDR3 size: 16 residues. The V segment lost 3 bases and the J segment 4 bases; nucleotides outside the gene matches: 5. CDR3 protein: CASSHARQGYNSPLHF. In DNA, the CDR3 is TGTGCCAGCAGCCATGCAAGACAGGGGTATAATTCACCCCTCCACTTT.

In this sample, this clonotype turned up many times. CDR3 amino acids: CASSSADQPQHF. CDR3 bases: TGTGCCAGCAGTTCCGCGGATCAGCCCCAGCATTTT. This chain links TRBV6-2 or TRBV6-3 with TRBJ1-5; D not certain. CDR1 is MNHEY and CDR2 is SVGEGT in the germline V gene. V gave up 4 bases and J gave up 5 bases, with 6 bases separating them. The CDR3 covers 12 residues.

In this sample, this clonotype turned up a few times. With a much larger clone just one base away, this may be a read error. The limits of the CDR3 on the DNA are not certain, so only TCRdb's listed CDR3 is given. This chain uses TRBV2 with TRBJ1-6. Including both end residues, the CDR3 is 12 amino acids long. Germline CDR1 is SNHLY and CDR2 is FYNNEI. The CDR3: CASWGLGSPPHF.

This clonotype came up many times. The chain carries TRBV28 and TRBJ1-1, with unresolved D. The CDR3 length is 13 residues. Per germline, CDR1 MDHEN and CDR2 SYDVKM. With 6 bases removed from V and 4 bases from J, the gap between germline ends came to 12 bases. CDR3 nucleotide sequence: TGTGCCAGCAGCCCGAGGGCTAGCACTGAAGCTTTCTTT. Translation: CASSPRASTEAFF.

This clonotype has at least ten counts. The rearrangement joins TRBV7-2 to TRBJ2-2; D not resolved. Germline V gene data show CDR1 as SGHTA and CDR2 as FQGNSA. The CDR3 loop spans 12 amino acids. V was clipped by 2 bases and J by 6 bases, with 4 bases between them. The CDR3 nucleotides read TGTGCCAGCAGCTTATCACCCGGGGAGCTGTTTTTT. Its protein product is CASSLSPGELFF.